This TCR beta chain was profiled in a study of shared clonotypes between healthy human individuals. This clone occurred once. V lost 6 bases, J lost 2 bases, and 9 bases stayed unmatched. Germline lookup yields CDR1 MDHEN and CDR2 SYDVKM. The length of the CDR3 is 15 residues. The protocol was immunoSEQ multiplex PCR, while the TCRdb copy is restricted to in-frame clones and leaves out a portion. This table holds some 500,000 clones, approximately 95% found once. J is TRBJ1-2 and V is TRBV28; 7 bases are shared with TRBD1. This clonotype originated in a woman under 40 in good health. Sequenced: naive CD4+ T cells sorted from blood. Subset defined: CD45RA+ positively selected. The CDR3 spells CASRPTQGGNYGYTF. CDR3 DNA: TGTGCCAGCAGACCCACCCAGGGGGGCAACTATGGCTACACCTTC.